This TCR beta chain stems from a study of blood T cell repertoires in COVID-19. The CDR3 length is 16 residues. V shed 5 bases, J shed 1 base, and the junction held 6 bases outside the gene matches. CDR1 and CDR2 (germline): SGHRS, YFSETQ. Libraries were prepared by immunoSEQ multiplex PCR; TCRdb keeps only in-frame clonotypes and omits some of them. The table has just under 85,000 clones, about 86% seen once; the top ten hold about 18%. The sample taken for sequencing was peripheral blood. This sequence was found in a woman aged 60 to 75 with acute or convalescent COVID-19. V usage is TRBV5-1 and J usage is TRBJ2-3, with TRBD2 identical over 11 bases. The CDR3 reads CASRLAGGQGTDTQYF. Here the CDR3 DNA reads TGCGCCAGCAGATTAGCGGGGGGGCAAGGCACAGATACGCAGTATTTT.